This is a list of T cell receptor beta chains from one sample in a study of blood T cell repertoires in COVID-19. Using immunoSEQ multiplex PCR, the repertoire was profiled, and TCRdb retains in-frame clones only, with some absent. The sample includes 130,000 or so clones, 65% to 85% of them seen just once. The sample consisted of peripheral blood. The origin of the receptors is an elderly man with active or convalescent COVID-19. The CDR3 runs from the conserved cysteine through the conserved F or W. A D gene is named only where the DNA matches it firmly. The listing skips clone size in some rows; elsewhere it reads once, few, many or a size class.

D	size	V	J	DNA	CDR3
TRBD1	.	TRBV7-8	TRBJ2-3	TGTGCCAGCAGCTCCCGGGGACAGGGTACAGATACGCAGTATTTT	CASSSRGQGTDTQYF
TRBD1	once	TRBV10-3	TRBJ1-2	TGTGCCATCAGTGAGTCAACTGGACAGGGAAGGAATGGCTACACCTTC	CAISESTGQGRNGYTF
.	.	TRBV9	TRBJ2-1	TGTGCCAGCAGCGTAGCCGGCGGGCGGTACAATGAGCAGTTCTTC	CASSVAGGRYNEQFF
.	few	TRBV5-1	TRBJ1-2	TGCGCCAGCAGCTTGTTGGCGGACTATGGCTACACCTTC	CASSLLADYGYTF
TRBD1	.	TRBV5-5	TRBJ1-6	TGTGCCAGCAGCCGGGGTTGGGAGACAGGGGGCGTCTATAATTCACCCCTCCACTTT	CASSRGWETGGVYNSPLHF
.	.	TRBV27	TRBJ1-1	TGTGCCAGCAGTTTTTGGGCAGGAGGGGACACTGAAGCTTTCTTT	CASSFWAGGDTEAFF
.	once	TRBV27	TRBJ1-1	TGTGCCAGCAGCCGGGGAGGACAGAACACTGAAGCTTTCTTT	CASSRGGQNTEAFF
.	.	TRBV7-9	TRBJ2-3	TGTGCCAGCAGCCATGCAGAGGGCCCCCACACAGATACGCAGTATTTT	CASSHAEGPHTDTQYF
.	.	TRBV3-1/TRBV3-2	TRBJ1-2	TGTGCCAGCAGCGCTCCGGGAGGTGGAGGGCTTTATGGCTACACCTTC	CASSAPGGGGLYGYTF
TRBD1	.	TRBV19	TRBJ1-2	TGTGCCAGTAGTACCAAAGCCGGGACAGATAACTATGGCTACACCTTC	CASSTKAGTDNYGYTF
TRBD1	few	TRBV6-2/TRBV6-3	TRBJ2-7	TGTGCCAGCAGTTACCGTCCCGGGACAGGGGGAACCTACGAGCAGTACTTC	CASSYRPGTGGTYEQYF
.	.	TRBV2	TRBJ2-3	TGTGCCAGCAGTGAAGCCGGAGTGGATACGCAGTATTTT	CASSEAGVDTQYF
.	.	TRBV7-9	TRBJ2-2	TGTGCCAGCACCCTGGCGGGACCGAACACCGGGGAGCTGTTTTTT	CASTLAGPNTGELFF
.	.	TRBV6-1	TRBJ1-4	TGTGCCAGCGGTGACGGGTTTGCAACTAATGAAAAACTGTTTTTT	CASGDGFATNEKLFF
.	.	TRBV19	TRBJ2-7	TGTGCCAGTAGTATAGAGGGCGGGTCTTCACAGTGGTCCTACGAGCAGTACTTC	CASSIEGGSSQWSYEQYF
TRBD2	.	TRBV6-5	TRBJ2-1	TGTGCCAGCAGTTACTCTGGCGGGGGTGAGCAGTTCTTC	CASSYSGGGEQFF
.	.	TRBV12-5	TRBJ2-3	TGTGCTAGTGCCCAAGGACACCCTAGCACAGATACGCAGTATTTT	CASAQGHPSTDTQYF
.	.	TRBV28	TRBJ1-2	TGTGCCAGCAGTTTTGGGGGGAGTAACTATGGCTACACCTTC	CASSFGGSNYGYTF
.	.	TRBV7-3	TRBJ1-5	TGTGCCAGCAGCCCTTCAGGGGTCAATCAGCCCCAGCATTTT	CASSPSGVNQPQHF
TRBD2	.	TRBV4-1	TRBJ2-1	TGCGCCAGCAGCCAAACCCCACCGACTAGCGGGGGAACCTACAATGAGCAGTTCTTC	CASSQTPPTSGGTYNEQFF
TRBD2	.	TRBV6-2/TRBV6-3	TRBJ2-3	TGTGCCAGCAGTCCGCAAGGAAGGGCTAGCGGGGGTTTGCCAGATACGCAGTATTTT	CASSPQGRASGGLPDTQYF
.	.	TRBV3-1/TRBV3-2	TRBJ1-6	TGTGCCAGCAGCCAAGATGGGACAAGTAATTCACCCCTCCACTTT	CASSQDGTSNSPLHF
.	.	TRBV5-1	TRBJ2-1	TGCGCCAGCAGCTTGGTAACGGGGGGCGAAAATGAGCAGTTCTTC	CASSLVTGGENEQFF
.	once	TRBV7-6	TRBJ2-7	TGTGCCAGCAGCTTAGGCTCGTATGGCCTGGACGAGCAGTACTTC	CASSLGSYGLDEQYF